The 6 T cell receptor beta chains reported below all come from one sample, sequenced in a study of T cells in Graves' hyperthyroidism and ophthalmopathy. It was RNA transcripts that yielded the amplified TCR beta CDR3 regions. First-round RT-PCR of the TCR CDR3 relied on the HTBI primer set. Using its own MiXCR run on the multiplex PCR reads, TCRdb lists one record per CDR3 protein. The data contain under 700,000 distinct CDR3 sequences, 35% to 55% of them seen just once; the ten biggest clones take up just under 8.5%. The specimen sequenced was peripheral blood or thyroid tissue (not recorded which). Receptor source: a woman in her late teens or twenties with Graves' hyperthyroidism.

The chain links TRBV10-3 to TRBJ1-1, with D perhaps matching TRBD1 (6 bases). This CDR3 has 12 residues. With 2 bases removed from V and 7 bases from J, the gap between germline ends came to 8 bases. Per germline, CDR1 ENHRY and CDR2 SYGVKD. The CDR3 loop reads CAISEGGSEAFF. In DNA, the CDR3 is TGTGCCATCAGTGAGGGGGGCAGTGAAGCTTTCTTT.

The chain links TRBV2 to TRBJ2-2; no reliable D call. Trimming took off 4 bases at V and 5 bases at J, with 14 bases between the two ends. The germline V gene has CDR1 SNHLY and CDR2 FYNNEI. The CDR3 contains 15 residues. This CDR3 is CASSVGFQGTGELFF. For the CDR3, the DNA is TGTGCCAGCAGTGTGGGGTTTCAAGGGACCGGGGAGCTGTTTTTT.

This clonotype was seen repeatedly, ten times or more. The chain joins TRBV29-1 to TRBJ1-3; unclear D gene. V was shortened by 1 base and J by 4 bases, with 5 bases between the two germline ends. The CDR3 is 12 residues long. CDR1 SQVTM and CDR2 ANQGSEA come from the germline V gene. This CDR3 reads CSVEVAGNTIYF. CDR3 nucleotides: TGCAGCGTTGAAGTCGCCGGAAACACCATATATTTT.

This sequence joins TRBV7-9 and TRBJ2-5, with D hard to call. Trimming removed 5 bases from V and 0 bases from J, with 10 bases in between. Germline V gives CDR1 SEHNR, CDR2 FQNEAQ (reference sequence). The CDR3 runs to 14 residues. CDR3 in amino acids: CASSLTGNQETQYF. In DNA, the CDR3 is TGTGCCAGCAGCCTCACCGGAAACCAAGAGACCCAGTACTTC.

This chain uses TRBV7-4 with TRBJ2-7, with TRBD2 identical over 7 bases. V lost 6 bases to trimming and J lost 4 bases; unmatched junction nucleotides: 12. Germline V CDR1 and CDR2: SGHVT, SQSDAQ. CDR3 length: 15 amino acids. The DNA for the CDR3 is TGTGCCAGCAGTCCCTTTCTAGCGGCCAGTTACGAGCAGTACTTC. Residues: CASSPFLAASYEQYF.

Turning to this clonotype: Possible read error: a much larger clone is one base away. The chain employs TRBV9 and TRBJ2-7; the match to TRBD2 covers 8 bases. The CDR3 covers 13 residues. Trimming at V came to 4 bases and at J to 3 bases, leaving 3 bases not matched to a gene. The germline gives CDR1 SGDLS, CDR2 YYNGEE. CDR3 sequence: CASSMGTSYEQYF. CDR3 nucleotides: TGTGCCAGCAGCATGGGGACTAGCTACGAGCAGTACTTC.